This T cell receptor beta chain was captured by sequencing in a study of blood T cells in healthy people across ages (dated by TCRdb to 2015 to 2017). For context, the study as a whole: In model experiments, template switching captured roughly one uniquely barcoded TCR beta cDNA molecule for every two T cells. Donors of different ages were randomly distributed across sequencing lanes to avoid experimental bias. The study analyzed two additional independent replicas of 1 million unique cDNA reads from the same blood draw for two donors, one aged 18 to 30 and one aged 80 or older. The donors were divided into four age groups: young (average roughly 15 years), middle-aged (under 40), aged (approximately 59) and long-lived (about 84). To track age-related changes in TCR beta repertoire diversity, the study relied on deep sequencing normalized with unique cDNA molecular identifiers.

The method was 5' RACE. The instrument was an Illumina HiSeq 2500. A second PCR of roughly 7 to 11 cycles was performed with a sample-barcoded 5' primer and a J-beta primer mix. A unique molecular identifier was introduced onto each TCR beta cDNA molecule by a template-switch 5' adaptor carrying 12 random nucleotides. At least 2.5 million CDR3-containing paired-end reads were obtained from each sample. First-strand cDNA was synthesized from all RNA with the Mint cDNA synthesis kit, primed by a TRBC-specific oligonucleotide. Following uracil-DNA glycosylase treatment, a first 18-cycle PCR with universal primers M1SS and BC2_uni_R was performed on all cDNA. Per the source publication's procedure: For normalization, 1 million high-quality reads, each with a distinct molecular identifier, were randomly selected from each sample. Reads sharing molecular identifiers were discarded rather than binned into consensus sequences. MiTCR, set to a Q25 quality threshold and the strictest error-elimination algorithm, was used for CDR3 identification, clonotype clustering and error correction. A nonparametric unseen species model with Euler transformation was used to estimate a lower bound on total TCR beta diversity. TCRdb reran the public reads through fastp at Q25 and MiXCR, keeping productive beta chains. Entries are consolidated by CDR3 protein sequence, retaining the most common genes and DNA. The V and J calls were not made by the authors but by TCRdb's processing. This sample comprises roughly 640,000 distinct CDR3 sequences, about 30% of them detected only once. The top ten constitute 15% to 17% of the sample.

Study-level results and caveats: Observed TCR beta diversity correlated strongly with the percentage of naive T cells measured by flow cytometry. Because donor CMV infection status was unknown, age-related changes in expanded clonotypes were potentially confounded. Observed TCR beta diversity per million T cells fell roughly linearly with age, and a significant reduction was already apparent by age around 36. Because profiling used bulk unsorted PBMCs, naive and antigen-experienced compartments could not be compared conclusively. Compared with the aged group, the long-lived group had more naive CD4+ T cells, fewer expanded clones and increased TCR diversity, suggesting age selection. Estimates of total diversity based on one million sequenced T cells were considered lower bounds and underestimates.

The CDR3, from cysteine to phenylalanine, totals 15 residues. The sequence is cut down to CDR3 DNA, 45 bases in frame from base 1. Between the V and J ends, shortened by 3 bases and 2 bases respectively, the junction contains 11 bases. The germline V gene supplies CDR1 SGHTA and CDR2 FQGTGA. With regard to this clonotype: No antigen is known for it. Per-nucleotide qualities are absent, and no much larger clonotype sits a single base away.

The donors were some 39 Caucasian individuals from Russia, aged 6 to 90 years, who were systemically healthy. Around 10 milliliters of peripheral blood were drawn from each donor into EDTA-treated Vacutainer tubes. Ficoll-Paque density-gradient centrifugation was used to isolate PBMCs, with at least 6 million obtained per sample. Trizol reagent was used to extract total RNA from the PBMCs, yielding at least 6 micrograms per sample. Naive CD45RAhigh/CD27high T cell percentages were measured by flow cytometry on a PBMC aliquot from every donor. The TCR comes from a woman aged 80 or over in good health. Sequenced sample: blood. The chain couples TRBV7-3 to TRBJ2-1, with no confidently assigned D gene. At the DNA level, the sequence is TGTGCCAGCAGCTTGCAGACGTCAGCCTACAATGAGCAGTTCTTC. Its protein reads: CASSLQTSAYNEQFF.